This TCR beta chain was identified during a study of T cell responses to AZD1222 COVID-19 vaccine (dated by TCRdb to the early 2020s). Regarding the research as a whole: TCR sequencing covered 230 to 250 trial participants: about 210 given two doses of AZD1222 and 26 given two doses of MenACWY control vaccine. Trial participants were enrolled by age into subgroups of 18-55, 56-69 and 70-plus years, and around 140, 26 and 57 TCR-sequenced participants, respectively, were included in these subgroups.

V is reduced by 5 bases and J by 8 bases, leaving a spacing of 6 bases between them. The CDR3 holds 10 amino acids from the cysteine to the phenylalanine. Kept here is only the CDR3 DNA, which spans 30 bases and is read in frame from base 1. The germline V gene gives CDR1 as LGHNT and CDR2 as FRNRAP. Sample time point, as interpreted from the label and publication: baseline before first vaccination. The sample's treatment or condition label is to be understood as: meningococcal conjugate vaccine given as trial control. Samples from vaccinated people were obtained from the UK trials COV001 and COV002, which included a single-blind randomized controlled phase 2/3 trial of AZD1222 (ChAdOx1 nCoV-19) in healthy adults. Trial participant PBMC samples were collected at day 0 and day 28 after the second dose for TCRbeta chain sequencing. The CDR3 regions of human TCRbeta chains were analyzed by immunosequencing. The source study handled its data this way. Repertoire TCRs were matched against a reference library of SARS-CoV-2-specific TCRs generated with the MIRA antigen-specificity platform. Breadth was defined as the fraction of unique TCRs that were SARS-CoV-2-associated, and depth was defined as the fraction of total T cells that were SARS-CoV-2-associated. Using the MIRA data, every spike-specific TCR was mapped to the spike region that the TCR reacted to and assigned to either a CD4 or a CD8 class. Log10-transformed breadth and depth values were compared by one-way ANOVA with Sidak's multiple comparisons tests. The source is immuneACCESS, and TCRdb retained only in-frame sequences with V and J called. Part of the clones is not carried over; for the studies checked, unresolved V genes explain less than half of this, and the remainder is unexplained. V and J calls and clone size come straight from that table; D and trimming were deduced from the DNA. The sample data list around 100,000 clones, and more than 70% of these were observed just once. The ten largest make up around 3.8% of the sample.

What the research found in general, with its limitations: In the small 56-69-year group, the increase in depth fell short of significance, most likely because of low power. The whole spike protein was spanned by vaccine-associated CD4 TCRs, and dominant responses were seen in regions 160-218 and 743-854. Conclusions about previously exposed vaccinees were limited because only 5 or 6 AZD1222 recipients were SARS-CoV-2 seropositive at baseline. Participants were mostly white British, with more females than males. The authors suggested clonal diversity may have been underestimated. No day 14 peak-response samples were available, so repertoires were characterized only after the peak T cell response. Reportedly, almost half of the unique spike-specific TCRs recognized epitopes lying outside the regions that are mutated in the B.1.351 and B.1.1.7 variants. After two AZD1222 doses, both the breadth and the depth of spike-specific TCRs were significantly higher than at day 0 and than in MenACWY recipients.

To note about this clone: This clone's antigen is unknown. The record has no base qualities; no much larger clone is one base away. This sample includes further DNA sequences coding for the same CDR3.

Recombination connected TRBV12-5 to TRBJ1-1, with no reliable assignment of the D segment. The sample in question was peripheral blood, obtained on day 0 of MenACWY control vaccination. This clonotype was sampled from an adult in good health. The nucleotide sequence is TGTGCTAGTGGTCGGAGGGAAGCTTTCTTT. The resulting protein is CASGRREAFF. With the portions outside the CDR3 filled from the reference TRBV12-5 and TRBJ1-1 genes, the complete variable region becomes DARVTQTPRHKVTEMGQEVTMRCQPILGHNTVFWYRQTMMQGLELLAYFRNRAPLDDSGMPKDRFSAEMPDATLATLKIQPSEPRDSAVYFCASGRREAFFGQGTRLTVV.